The present entry profiles one TCR beta chain with its context. An amount of RNA that ranged from roughly 0.45 to 1 ug was reverse transcribed with random hexamers. TCRdb independently ran MiXCR on the immunoSEQ multiplex PCR reads; one entry per CDR3 protein. Altogether about 120,000 distinct CDR3 sequences are present, about nine tenths being singletons, with the ten largest covering 0.12%. The data originate from a study of CD8 T cells in Susac syndrome. CD8+ and CD4+ T cells from blood underwent TCR beta sequencing, which was carried out in a high-throughput format. CDR1 and CDR2 from the germline V gene are SGHRS and YFSETQ. V lost 5 bases and J lost 5; bases outside the gene matches: 9. The CDR3 is 15 residues long.

The chain uses TRBV5-1 and TRBJ2-5; 10 nucleotides match TRBD2. The sequencing sample was made of CD8+ T cells from PBMCs. The sequence came from a human donor in good health. CDR3 amino acids: CASRASSGSRETQYF. Here the CDR3 DNA reads TGCGCCAGCAGGGCGTCTAGCGGGAGCCGGGAGACCCAGTACTTC.